These T cell receptor beta chains were read from a single sample in a study of spatial heterogeneity in lung cancer. TCRdb re-derived calls from the 5' RACE reads in MiXCR, one entry per CDR3 protein. The data contain over 50,000 distinct CDR3 sequences, under 7.5% of them singletons. This specimen consisted of PBMCs, obtained at surgery. The receptors shown here come from a female donor with early-stage non-small cell lung cancer. CDR3s include the opening cysteine and the closing phenylalanine or tryptophan. The D gene is left open where the match is weak. The size entry is marked missing in some rows and otherwise reads once, few, many or a size class.

d_gene: NA
v_gene: TRBV20-1
abundance: few
j_gene: TRBJ2-3
CDR3aa: CSARPAGHTQYF
CDR3nt: TGCAGTGCTAGACCCGCGGGCCATACGCAGTATTTT

d_gene: NA
v_gene: TRBV11-2
abundance: NA
j_gene: TRBJ1-2
CDR3aa: CASSLAGRNYGYTF
CDR3nt: TGTGCCAGCAGCTTAGCCGGACGTAACTATGGCTACACCTTC

d_gene: TRBD1
v_gene: TRBV25-1
abundance: NA
j_gene: TRBJ1-2
CDR3aa: CASSEPTGEGYGYTF
CDR3nt: TGTGCCAGCAGTGAACCTACAGGGGAGGGCTATGGCTACACCTTC

d_gene: NA
v_gene: TRBV12-3/TRBV12-4
abundance: many
j_gene: TRBJ2-1
CDR3aa: CASRGRDTYNEQFF
CDR3nt: TGTGCCAGTAGGGGCAGGGACACCTACAATGAGCAGTTCTTC

d_gene: NA
v_gene: TRBV19
abundance: NA
j_gene: TRBJ1-4
CDR3aa: CASSRGQDGEKLFF
CDR3nt: TGTGCCAGTAGCCGAGGACAAGATGGGGAAAAACTGTTTTTT

d_gene: NA
v_gene: TRBV12-5
abundance: NA
j_gene: TRBJ1-2
CDR3aa: CASGPAGDYGYTF
CDR3nt: TGTGCTAGTGGCCCCGCAGGGGACTATGGCTACACCTTC

d_gene: NA
v_gene: TRBV5-1
abundance: NA
j_gene: TRBJ2-5
CDR3aa: CASSLESIGTQYF
CDR3nt: TGCGCCAGCAGCTTGGAAAGCATTGGGACCCAGTACTTC

d_gene: NA
v_gene: TRBV9
abundance: NA
j_gene: TRBJ2-1
CDR3aa: CASSVGLLNEQFF
CDR3nt: TGTGCCAGCAGCGTAGGATTACTCAATGAGCAGTTCTTC

d_gene: NA
v_gene: TRBV20-1
abundance: few
j_gene: TRBJ1-2
CDR3aa: CSAPPPAYGYTF
CDR3nt: TGCAGTGCCCCCCCCCCAGCCTATGGCTACACCTTC

d_gene: NA
v_gene: TRBV5-1
abundance: many
j_gene: TRBJ2-3
CDR3aa: CASSLADRSTDTQYF
CDR3nt: TGCGCCAGCAGCTTGGCGGACAGAAGCACAGATACGCAGTATTTT

d_gene: TRBD1
v_gene: TRBV10-3
abundance: many
j_gene: TRBJ1-2
CDR3aa: CAISLTGNGYTF
CDR3nt: TGTGCCATCAGCCTGACAGGGAATGGCTACACCTTC

d_gene: NA
v_gene: TRBV29-1
abundance: many
j_gene: TRBJ1-1
CDR3aa: CSVGAAADTEAFF
CDR3nt: TGCAGCGTTGGGGCGGCCGCGGACACTGAAGCTTTCTTT

d_gene: NA
v_gene: TRBV7-7
abundance: many
j_gene: TRBJ1-6
CDR3aa: CASSLDPGSPLHF
CDR3nt: TGTGCTAGCAGCTTAGATCCAGGGTCACCCCTCCACTTT

d_gene: TRBD2
v_gene: TRBV13
abundance: few
j_gene: TRBJ2-3
CDR3aa: CASSFRLAGASTDTQYF
CDR3nt: TGTGCCAGCAGCTTCCGACTAGCGGGGGCTAGCACAGATACGCAGTATTTT

d_gene: NA
v_gene: TRBV10-2
abundance: NA
j_gene: TRBJ2-3
CDR3aa: CASSDVATTDTQYF
CDR3nt: TGCGCCAGCAGTGATGTGGCAACAACGGATACGCAGTATTTT

d_gene: NA
v_gene: TRBV9
abundance: few
j_gene: TRBJ1-3
CDR3aa: CASSVSPGLESGNTIYF
CDR3nt: TGTGCCAGCAGCGTTTCCCCAGGGCTGGAATCTGGAAACACCATATATTTT

d_gene: NA
v_gene: TRBV28
abundance: many
j_gene: TRBJ2-1
CDR3aa: CASGSYNEQFF
CDR3nt: TGTGCCAGCGGGTCCTACAATGAGCAGTTCTTC

d_gene: NA
v_gene: TRBV7-8
abundance: many
j_gene: TRBJ2-5
CDR3aa: CASSLTSPQETQYF
CDR3nt: TGTGCCAGCAGCTTGACCAGTCCCCAAGAGACCCAGTACTTC

d_gene: NA
v_gene: TRBV12-3/TRBV12-4
abundance: many
j_gene: TRBJ1-6
CDR3aa: CASSLEGRDSPLHF
CDR3nt: TGTGCCAGCAGTTTAGAAGGGCGGGATTCACCCCTCCACTTT

d_gene: NA
v_gene: TRBV6-6
abundance: NA
j_gene: TRBJ1-4
CDR3aa: CASRTTGLGNEKLFF
CDR3nt: TGTGCCAGCAGAACAACAGGGTTGGGCAATGAAAAACTGTTTTTT

d_gene: NA
v_gene: TRBV2
abundance: NA
j_gene: TRBJ1-5
CDR3aa: CASSRGYNQPQHF
CDR3nt: TGTGCCAGCAGCAGGGGTTACAATCAGCCCCAGCATTTT

d_gene: NA
v_gene: TRBV5-1
abundance: many
j_gene: TRBJ2-1
CDR3aa: CASSFGGSSVSGVNEQFF
CDR3nt: TGCGCCAGCAGTTTTGGAGGGAGTTCGGTCTCAGGAGTAAATGAGCAGTTCTTC

d_gene: NA
v_gene: TRBV9
abundance: few
j_gene: TRBJ1-2
CDR3aa: CASSDDPLSGPYGYTF
CDR3nt: TGTGCCAGCAGCGATGACCCGCTGAGTGGGCCGTATGGCTACACCTTC

d_gene: NA
v_gene: TRBV19
abundance: many
j_gene: TRBJ1-5
CDR3aa: CASSMPGFRADSRHQPQHF
CDR3nt: TGTGCCAGTAGTATGCCGGGGTTCCGAGCAGACAGCCGACATCAGCCCCAGCATTTT

d_gene: TRBD1
v_gene: TRBV5-5
abundance: few
j_gene: TRBJ2-2
CDR3aa: CASSLGRDRGNTGELFF
CDR3nt: TGTGCCAGCAGCTTGGGTCGGGACAGGGGTAACACCGGGGAGCTGTTTTTT

d_gene: TRBD1
v_gene: TRBV12-3/TRBV12-4
abundance: many
j_gene: TRBJ1-1
CDR3aa: CASGRTGGTEAFF
CDR3nt: TGTGCCAGCGGTAGGACAGGGGGGACTGAAGCTTTCTTT

d_gene: NA
v_gene: TRBV7-6
abundance: few
j_gene: TRBJ2-5
CDR3aa: CASSLGTSSGQETQCF
CDR3nt: TGTGCCAGCAGCCTCGGGACCTCCAGCGGCCAAGAGACCCAGTGCTTC

d_gene: NA
v_gene: TRBV6-2/TRBV6-3
abundance: NA
j_gene: TRBJ2-7
CDR3aa: CASSFPAERSYEQYF
CDR3nt: TGTGCCAGCAGTTTCCCAGCGGAACGTTCCTACGAGCAGTACTTC

d_gene: NA
v_gene: TRBV15
abundance: many
j_gene: TRBJ1-5
CDR3aa: CATSRDVSGAQTQPQHF
CDR3nt: TGTGCCACCAGCAGAGATGTATCGGGGGCGCAAACTCAGCCCCAGCATTTT

d_gene: NA
v_gene: TRBV12-3/TRBV12-4
abundance: few
j_gene: TRBJ1-1
CDR3aa: CASSSRGGMGTEAFF
CDR3nt: TGTGCCAGCAGTTCCCGGGGGGGCATGGGCACTGAAGCTTTCTTT

d_gene: NA
v_gene: TRBV7-2
abundance: many
j_gene: TRBJ2-5
CDR3aa: CASSARDGQETQYF
CDR3nt: TGTGCCAGCAGCGCCCGGGACGGCCAAGAGACCCAGTACTTC

d_gene: TRBD1
v_gene: TRBV3-1
abundance: many
j_gene: TRBJ1-1
CDR3aa: CASTPQGARTEAFF
CDR3nt: TGTGCCAGCACCCCCCAGGGGGCGCGGACTGAAGCTTTCTTT

d_gene: TRBD2
v_gene: TRBV27
abundance: many
j_gene: TRBJ2-3
CDR3aa: CASSLDPGLAGGRDTQYF
CDR3nt: TGTGCCAGCAGTTTAGACCCGGGACTAGCGGGAGGGAGAGATACGCAGTATTTT

d_gene: NA
v_gene: TRBV7-9
abundance: few
j_gene: TRBJ1-1
CDR3aa: CASSIQGNTEAFF
CDR3nt: TGTGCCAGCAGCATTCAGGGGAACACTGAAGCTTTCTTT

d_gene: NA
v_gene: TRBV20-1
abundance: NA
j_gene: TRBJ1-1
CDR3aa: CSARGGEETEAFF
CDR3nt: TGCAGTGCTAGAGGGGGCGAGGAAACTGAAGCTTTCTTT

d_gene: TRBD1
v_gene: TRBV9
abundance: many
j_gene: TRBJ2-4
CDR3aa: CASSQTGGGKNIQYF
CDR3nt: TGTGCCAGCAGCCAAACAGGGGGCGGCAAAAACATTCAGTACTTC

d_gene: NA
v_gene: TRBV12-3/TRBV12-4
abundance: many
j_gene: TRBJ2-3
CDR3aa: CASSRGGDTQYF
CDR3nt: TGTGCCAGCAGCAGGGGTGGAGATACGCAGTATTTT

d_gene: TRBD1
v_gene: TRBV20-1
abundance: many
j_gene: TRBJ1-1
CDR3aa: CSVPGQGFTEAFF
CDR3nt: TGCAGTGTCCCGGGACAGGGCTTCACTGAAGCTTTCTTT

d_gene: TRBD2
v_gene: TRBV20-1
abundance: few
j_gene: TRBJ2-1
CDR3aa: CSARAPSGTNEQFF
CDR3nt: TGCAGTGCCCGAGCCCCTAGCGGGACTAATGAGCAGTTCTTC

d_gene: TRBD1
v_gene: TRBV20-1
abundance: many
j_gene: TRBJ1-1
CDR3aa: CSAFRGGLNTEAFF
CDR3nt: TGCAGTGCTTTCAGGGGGGGACTGAACACTGAAGCTTTCTTT

d_gene: TRBD1
v_gene: TRBV7-3
abundance: NA
j_gene: TRBJ1-3
CDR3aa: CASSLRDRGSGNTIYF
CDR3nt: TGTGCCAGCAGCCTAAGGGACAGGGGCTCTGGAAACACCATATATTTT

d_gene: NA
v_gene: TRBV6-6
abundance: many
j_gene: TRBJ1-1
CDR3aa: CASSYSGDRRGTEAFF
CDR3nt: TGTGCCAGCAGTTACTCAGGCGACAGGCGGGGCACTGAAGCTTTCTTT